The rows below give T cell receptor beta chains drawn from one sample of a study of CXCR3-negative and CXCR3-positive naive CD8 T cells. TCRdb re-called the 5' RACE reads and catalogs CDR3 proteins one per entry, DNA excluded. Found here are tens of thousands of distinct CDR3 sequences; the top ten clones hold 0.5% to 0.55%. The sample taken for sequencing was naive CXCR3+ CD8+ T cells from blood. These receptors were obtained from a human donor in good health. Some clones in this sample may be carry-over from other donors' samples. Each CDR3 is given with its conserved first and last residue. The order of the fields is V gene, J gene, CDR3 protein.

v_gene: TRBV11-2; j_gene: TRBJ2-3; CDR3aa: CASSPFGKRPHDTQYF
v_gene: TRBV7-9; j_gene: TRBJ2-1; CDR3aa: CASSDNRQTTYNEQFF
v_gene: TRBV7-6; j_gene: TRBJ2-1; CDR3aa: CASSLPYGSDYNEQFF
v_gene: TRBV6-5; j_gene: TRBJ1-1; CDR3aa: CASSYTGTANTEAFF
v_gene: TRBV20-1; j_gene: TRBJ2-7; CDR3aa: CSAPEEGILEQYF
v_gene: TRBV10-3; j_gene: TRBJ2-1; CDR3aa: CAISEQGATNHNEQFF
v_gene: TRBV20-1; j_gene: TRBJ1-5; CDR3aa: CSAPGQGGGQPQHF
v_gene: TRBV7-6; j_gene: TRBJ1-1; CDR3aa: CASSLEPRNTEAFF
v_gene: TRBV20-1; j_gene: TRBJ2-7; CDR3aa: CSARAVGQGSSYEQYF
v_gene: TRBV18; j_gene: TRBJ2-3; CDR3aa: CASSPVSTDTQYF
v_gene: TRBV10-3; j_gene: TRBJ1-2; CDR3aa: CAISAGGGGVEGYTF
v_gene: TRBV25-1; j_gene: TRBJ1-5; CDR3aa: CASPKRGGNQPQHF
v_gene: TRBV3-1; j_gene: TRBJ1-1; CDR3aa: CASSQSTDYTEAFF
v_gene: TRBV5-1; j_gene: TRBJ2-7; CDR3aa: CASSAPDGVEYF
v_gene: TRBV18; j_gene: TRBJ2-1; CDR3aa: CASSPDREIAGQFF
v_gene: TRBV7-3; j_gene: TRBJ2-2; CDR3aa: CASCQGVGAGELFF
v_gene: TRBV9; j_gene: TRBJ1-2; CDR3aa: CASSVPPGGHGYTF
v_gene: TRBV29-1; j_gene: TRBJ2-5; CDR3aa: CSVEDLRTGDQETQYF
v_gene: TRBV6-5; j_gene: TRBJ2-1; CDR3aa: CASNDEGDNEQFF
v_gene: TRBV24-1; j_gene: TRBJ2-1; CDR3aa: CATSPTGGNEQFF
v_gene: TRBV10-3; j_gene: TRBJ1-4; CDR3aa: CAIQAEDNEKLFF
v_gene: TRBV28; j_gene: TRBJ2-3; CDR3aa: CASSRVSGGVDTQYF
v_gene: TRBV2; j_gene: TRBJ2-5; CDR3aa: CASSEEGDFQETQYF
v_gene: TRBV6-2/TRBV6-3; j_gene: TRBJ1-2; CDR3aa: CASRDTGTDGYTF
v_gene: TRBV28; j_gene: TRBJ2-5; CDR3aa: CASSLWTSGVKETQYF
v_gene: TRBV20-1; j_gene: TRBJ2-7; CDR3aa: CSAREPDSHEQYF
v_gene: TRBV28; j_gene: TRBJ2-7; CDR3aa: CASSFRGLAGGEQYF
v_gene: TRBV3-1; j_gene: TRBJ1-4; CDR3aa: CASSQFQGAANEKLFF
v_gene: TRBV7-9; j_gene: TRBJ2-5; CDR3aa: CASSSLGGGETQYF
v_gene: TRBV12-3/TRBV12-4; j_gene: TRBJ2-1; CDR3aa: CASSFPGQGYNEQFF
v_gene: TRBV15; j_gene: TRBJ2-7; CDR3aa: CATSSKTTNSYEQYF
v_gene: TRBV23-1; j_gene: TRBJ1-5; CDR3aa: CASSQSEGDKRQPQHF
v_gene: TRBV6-2/TRBV6-3; j_gene: TRBJ2-3; CDR3aa: CASRRQADHTDTQYF
v_gene: TRBV28; j_gene: TRBJ1-1; CDR3aa: CASSILEGTEAFF
v_gene: TRBV7-8; j_gene: TRBJ2-1; CDR3aa: CSSSLGVVDEQFF
v_gene: TRBV6-4; j_gene: TRBJ2-3; CDR3aa: CASSDGTGGTDTQYF
v_gene: TRBV25-1; j_gene: TRBJ2-6; CDR3aa: CASSEGRGAGANVLTF
v_gene: TRBV9; j_gene: TRBJ2-2; CDR3aa: CASSASGSGTGELFF
v_gene: TRBV10-3; j_gene: TRBJ2-7; CDR3aa: CAISVSSRGGDEQYF
v_gene: TRBV28; j_gene: TRBJ2-3; CDR3aa: CASSVNSGITDTQYF
v_gene: TRBV7-2; j_gene: TRBJ2-7; CDR3aa: CASSLEWGALYEQYF
v_gene: TRBV20-1; j_gene: TRBJ2-1; CDR3aa: CSARVQGAEQFF
v_gene: TRBV4-3; j_gene: TRBJ2-3; CDR3aa: CASSHHPVKRQTDTQYF
v_gene: TRBV29-1; j_gene: TRBJ2-3; CDR3aa: CSVPGVSTDTQYF
v_gene: TRBV4-1; j_gene: TRBJ2-5; CDR3aa: CASSPALLAGEETQYF
v_gene: TRBV6-5; j_gene: TRBJ2-7; CDR3aa: CASSHGLALYEQYF